These 10 T cell receptor beta chains share one sample of origin, sequenced in a study of shared clonotypes between healthy human individuals. Only in-frame clones appear in the TCRdb table, and some are missing; sequencing was by immunoSEQ multiplex PCR. The sample carries about 480,000 clones, 75% to 80% recorded once. The specimen was PBMCs. These receptors were obtained from a woman in her forties in good health. Some clones in this sample may be carry-over from other donors' samples.

This rearrangement joins TRBV7-6 to TRBJ2-7; possibly TRBD1 for D (5 bases). Per the germline V gene, CDR1 is SGHVS and CDR2 is FNYEAQ. Trimming removed 1 base from V and 5 bases from J, with 12 bases in between. CDR3 length: 14 amino acids. CDR3 amino acids: CASSLEPRVHEQYF. The CDR3 nucleotides are TGTGCCAGCAGCTTAGAGCCCAGGGTCCACGAGCAGTACTTC.

The gene calls are TRBV28 and TRBJ2-5, with D maybe TRBD2 (6 bases). Trimming pared 6 bases from V and 1 base from J, leaving 15 bases between. CDR3 length: 15 residues. Looked up from germline, CDR1 is MDHEN and CDR2 is SYDVKM. CDR3 region: CASSRGGVRQETQYF. Here the CDR3 DNA reads TGTGCCAGCAGCCGAGGCGGGGTCCGCCAAGAGACCCAGTACTTC. The whole variable domain, remainder taken from reference TRBV28 and TRBJ2-5, is DVKVTQSSRYLVKRTGEKVFLECVQDMDHENMFWYRQDPGLGLRLIYFSYDVKMKEKGDIPEGYSVSREKKERFSLILESASTNQTSMYLCASSRGGVRQETQYFGPGTRLLVL.

The rearrangement joins TRBV11-1 to TRBJ2-7; D is undetermined. Germline values: CDR1 SGHAT, CDR2 FQDESV (reference sequence). V lost 4 bases to trimming and J lost 1 base, with 8 bases between them. The CDR3 totals 13 residues. The CDR3 sequence: CASSSDSSYEQYF. The CDR3, as DNA: TGTGCCAGCAGCTCAGACTCTTCCTACGAGCAGTACTTC.

This chain links TRBV6-1 with TRBJ2-1; unclear D gene. This CDR3 is built from 13 residues. Trimming took 5 bases from V and 7 from J, leaving 12 bases between them. In germline, CDR1 is MNHNS, CDR2 SASEGT. CDR3 in amino acids: CASSNTGGNEQFF. The DNA for the CDR3 is TGTGCCAGCAGTAACACGGGTGGGAATGAGCAGTTCTTC.

DNA for the CDR3: TGTGCCAGCAGTGAAAGGCGGGAGGGGAGTGAGCAGTTCTTC. Its protein product is CASSERREGSEQFF. The chain has TRBV2 and TRBJ2-1, with TRBD2 matching over 9 bases. This CDR3 is built from 14 residues. V gave up 2 bases and J gave up 9 bases; unmatched junction bases: 5. Per germline, CDR1 SNHLY and CDR2 FYNNEI. Combining the CDR3 with reference TRBV2 and TRBJ2-1 gives the whole variable domain EPEVTQTPSHQVTQMGQEVILRCVPISNHLYFYWYRQILGQKVEFLVSFYNNEISEKSEIFDDQFSVERPDGSNFTLKIRSTKLEDSAMYFCASSERREGSEQFFGPGTRLTVL.

The chain links TRBV18 to TRBJ2-1; TRBD1 aligns across 7 bases. Losses at the gene ends were 6 bases for V and 3 bases for J; bases not matched to a gene: 11. CDR1 KGHSH and CDR2 LQKENI come from the germline V gene. The CDR3 extends over 16 amino acids. The CDR3, as DNA: TGTGCCAGCTCGACTCAAACGGGACAGCACTACAATGAGCAGTTCTTC. The encoded protein is CASSTQTGQHYNEQFF.

Details on this clone: At one end, the junction sequence differs from germline, possibly due to a read error. The rearrangement links TRBV7-7 to TRBJ2-2, with TRBD1 identical over 10 bases. The CDR3 is 16 amino acids. The germline V gene has CDR1 SSHAT and CDR2 FNYEAQ (reference sequence). CDR3 sequence reads: CASSLGTGASTGELFF. Here the CDR3 DNA reads TGTGCTAGCAGCTTAGGGACAGGGGCTTCCACCGGGGAGCTGTTTTTT.

The CDR3 nucleotides are TGTGCCAGCAGTGACTCGCGGGAGGGGACAGATACGCAGTATTTT. Its protein is CASSDSREGTDTQYF. The chain recombines TRBV6-4 with TRBJ2-3, with 9 nucleotides matching TRBD2. The CDR3 is 15 residues long. Losses at the gene ends were 0 bases for V and 3 bases for J; bases not matched to a gene: 1. CDR1 is MRHNA and CDR2 is SNTAGT in the germline V gene.

With regard to this clone: This sample also contains other DNA sequences that code for the same CDR3. The rearrangement uses TRBV2 and TRBJ1-1, with D possibly being TRBD1 (6 bases). V was trimmed by 2 bases and J by 2 bases, leaving 12 bases between them. The CDR3 has 15 residues. Per the germline V gene, CDR1 is SNHLY and CDR2 is FYNNEI. The chain's CDR3 is CASSEWGGRNTEAFF. DNA for the CDR3: TGTGCCAGCAGTGAATGGGGGGGGCGTAACACTGAAGCTTTCTTT.

This chain links TRBV30 with TRBJ2-7; possibly TRBD2 for D (5 bases). Germline CDR1 is GTSNPN and CDR2 is SVGIG (reference sequence). Trimming cost V 2 bases and J 5 bases, with 16 bases left between them. The CDR3 has 14 residues. The CDR3 loop reads CAWSRGLEGNEQYF. In DNA, the CDR3 is TGTGCCTGGAGTAGAGGGTTAGAAGGGAACGAGCAGTACTTC.